This is a list of T cell receptor beta chains from one sample in a study of cytomegalovirus exposure and HLA in healthy donors. Some clones are missing from TCRdb's copy, which holds only in-frame ones; the method was immunoSEQ multiplex PCR. The sample has about 88,000 clones; 95% to 97% are singletons. The sample consisted of PBMCs. These TCRs come from a man between 18 and 35 years old in good health and CMV-seronegative. Each CDR3 is given with its conserved first and last residue. The order of the fields is CDR3 protein, clone size, V gene, J gene. A clone size is listed for some rows: how often the clone was seen (once, few, many), or a class if it is expanded.

cdr3_aa: CASSSLDRGPVADTQYF
clone_size: -
v_call: TRBV7-9
j_call: TRBJ2-3

cdr3_aa: CASRGLAGAYNEQFF
clone_size: once
v_call: TRBV27
j_call: TRBJ2-1

cdr3_aa: CASSFIVEPLTNYGYTF
clone_size: -
v_call: TRBV7-9
j_call: TRBJ1-2

cdr3_aa: CATKAVGQGDGELFF
clone_size: -
v_call: TRBV10-3
j_call: TRBJ2-2

cdr3_aa: CASSHGQGSLNTEAFF
clone_size: -
v_call: TRBV7-9
j_call: TRBJ1-1

cdr3_aa: CASGFPQGLAARFTYNEQFF
clone_size: -
v_call: TRBV12-5
j_call: TRBJ2-1

cdr3_aa: CASSSSVSSTDTQYF
clone_size: -
v_call: TRBV28
j_call: TRBJ2-3

cdr3_aa: CAWVSDNTGELFF
clone_size: -
v_call: TRBV30
j_call: TRBJ2-2

cdr3_aa: CAISEGVYTEAFF
clone_size: -
v_call: TRBV10-3
j_call: TRBJ1-1

cdr3_aa: CASSLINTLTDTQYF
clone_size: once
v_call: TRBV18
j_call: TRBJ2-3

cdr3_aa: CASSDSTTTGELFF
clone_size: -
v_call: TRBV6-4
j_call: TRBJ2-2

cdr3_aa: CASGLGTAQETQYF
clone_size: -
v_call: TRBV12-5
j_call: TRBJ2-5

cdr3_aa: CASGGGHGYTF
clone_size: -
v_call: TRBV27
j_call: TRBJ1-2

cdr3_aa: CAMLQGLTGELFF
clone_size: -
v_call: TRBV5-8
j_call: TRBJ2-2

cdr3_aa: CASSLAARAYNEQFF
clone_size: -
v_call: TRBV19
j_call: TRBJ2-1

cdr3_aa: CSVGSTDTQYF
clone_size: -
v_call: TRBV20-1
j_call: TRBJ2-3

cdr3_aa: CASSFNRAQETQYF
clone_size: -
v_call: TRBV7-2
j_call: TRBJ2-5

cdr3_aa: CASSLIGGRSYTGELFF
clone_size: -
v_call: TRBV5-1
j_call: TRBJ2-2

cdr3_aa: CASSINQETQYF
clone_size: -
v_call: TRBV5-1
j_call: TRBJ2-5

cdr3_aa: CASSQGQGRQFF
clone_size: -
v_call: TRBV4-1
j_call: TRBJ2-1

cdr3_aa: CASRQGTGGYDEQFF
clone_size: -
v_call: TRBV6-5
j_call: TRBJ2-1

cdr3_aa: CASSFTSAGVYNEQFF
clone_size: -
v_call: TRBV7-9
j_call: TRBJ2-1

cdr3_aa: CASSIDPAGGTTGELFF
clone_size: -
v_call: TRBV19
j_call: TRBJ2-2

cdr3_aa: CASSLGTSGRYTDTQYF
clone_size: -
v_call: TRBV27
j_call: TRBJ2-3

cdr3_aa: CASRGLAGDVGETQYF
clone_size: -
v_call: TRBV5-1
j_call: TRBJ2-5

cdr3_aa: CATSRRTIRQNTEAFF
clone_size: -
v_call: TRBV15
j_call: TRBJ1-1

cdr3_aa: CATHPNFGTIHADADTQYF
clone_size: -
v_call: TRBV27
j_call: TRBJ2-3

cdr3_aa: CSVEGTGPNTGELFF
clone_size: -
v_call: TRBV29-1
j_call: TRBJ2-2

cdr3_aa: CASSHNGGVDYGYTF
clone_size: -
v_call: TRBV27
j_call: TRBJ1-2

cdr3_aa: CAIRHTGTSQETQYF
clone_size: -
v_call: TRBV10-3
j_call: TRBJ2-5

cdr3_aa: CASSIRTGVVGEKLFF
clone_size: -
v_call: TRBV19
j_call: TRBJ1-4

cdr3_aa: CASSFSQGASGYTF
clone_size: -
v_call: TRBV27
j_call: TRBJ1-2

cdr3_aa: CASRTFLVTRQDLFF
clone_size: once
v_call: TRBV28
j_call: TRBJ2-2

cdr3_aa: CASSFGLAGVQETQYF
clone_size: -
v_call: TRBV28
j_call: TRBJ2-5

cdr3_aa: CASRGQGPGYTF
clone_size: -
v_call: TRBV27
j_call: TRBJ1-2

cdr3_aa: CASSLTNAGSGNTIYF
clone_size: -
v_call: TRBV7-2
j_call: TRBJ1-3

cdr3_aa: CAWSGDDTQYF
clone_size: -
v_call: TRBV30
j_call: TRBJ2-5

cdr3_aa: CASSGSGLGKLFF
clone_size: once
v_call: TRBV6-1
j_call: TRBJ1-4

cdr3_aa: CASRAGQLGEQFF
clone_size: -
v_call: TRBV6-5
j_call: TRBJ2-1

cdr3_aa: CASSRRGGVYNEQFF
clone_size: -
v_call: TRBV14
j_call: TRBJ2-1

cdr3_aa: CSVGLQGNTEAFF
clone_size: -
v_call: TRBV29-1
j_call: TRBJ1-1

cdr3_aa: CASSKVTAQEAFF
clone_size: -
v_call: TRBV21-1
j_call: TRBJ1-1

cdr3_aa: CAITQNREYEQYF
clone_size: -
v_call: TRBV10-3
j_call: TRBJ2-7

cdr3_aa: CASSAPGGGAVYEQYF
clone_size: -
v_call: TRBV5-5
j_call: TRBJ2-7

cdr3_aa: CASSLEGLVNNEQFF
clone_size: -
v_call: TRBV7-2
j_call: TRBJ2-1

cdr3_aa: CASRSGQGGQPQHF
clone_size: -
v_call: TRBV10-2
j_call: TRBJ1-5

cdr3_aa: CASSLGEDIYEQYF
clone_size: -
v_call: TRBV7-9
j_call: TRBJ2-7

cdr3_aa: CASSPRTANTEAFF
clone_size: -
v_call: TRBV7-8
j_call: TRBJ1-1

cdr3_aa: CASRRTLDPREAFF
clone_size: -
v_call: TRBV5-4
j_call: TRBJ1-1

cdr3_aa: CASGDGTPDTQYF
clone_size: -
v_call: TRBV6-6
j_call: TRBJ2-3

cdr3_aa: CASSSASGVRGYTF
clone_size: -
v_call: TRBV28
j_call: TRBJ1-2

cdr3_aa: CASSAGQDYGYTF
clone_size: -
v_call: TRBV28
j_call: TRBJ1-2

cdr3_aa: CASSQGLAGPYEQYF
clone_size: -
v_call: TRBV13
j_call: TRBJ2-7

cdr3_aa: CATTFAGTGANVLTF
clone_size: few
v_call: TRBV15
j_call: TRBJ2-6